This T cell receptor beta chain comes out of a study of blood T cell repertoires in COVID-19. Background on the study: The study drew acute and convalescent COVID-19 samples from the United States, Italy and Spain. In each case, the material was cDNA or gDNA derived from T cells, B-cell-depleted T cells, or PBMCs.

In the study's own analysis: Quantification of nucleated cells was approximated via reference gene primer amplification. Sequencing used immunoSEQ multiplex PCR; TCRdb keeps in-frame clones, though not all of them. That table is the source of V, J and clone size, and D and trimming were worked out from the DNA. The data hold roughly 70,000 clones, with over 70% observed a single time. V was trimmed by 1 base and J by 0 bases, leaving 3 bases between them. This CDR3 contains 13 residues. The chain carries TRBV12-3 or TRBV12-4 and TRBJ2-5; unclear D gene. The receptor comes from a man over 45 with active COVID-19. Source material: peripheral blood. In DNA, the CDR3 is TGTGCCAGCAGTTTAGACAACCAAGAGACCCAGTACTTC. Its translation is CASSLDNQETQYF.